Below are 30 T cell receptor beta chains sequenced from a single sample in a study of T cell changes during pregnancy in multiple sclerosis. The method was immunoSEQ multiplex PCR; TCRdb's version includes in-frame clones alone and lacks a portion of them. The sample lists about 76,000 clones, 93% occurring once. Sequenced material: peripheral blood, taken in the second trimester of pregnancy. All receptors derive from a female donor with multiple sclerosis, enrolled in a pregnancy study.

The chain joins TRBV15 to TRBJ1-1; D might be TRBD1 (5 bases). V dropped 2 bases and J dropped 5 bases, with 18 bases sitting between them. CDR3 length: 16 amino acids. Germline V gene lookup returns CDR1 LNHNV and CDR2 YYDKDF (reference sequence). The CDR3 nucleotides read TGTGCCACCAGCAGAAACGCGGGACGCCTGGGGACTGAAGCTTTCTTT. This translates into CATSRNAGRLGTEAFF.

The rearrangement joins TRBV10-3 to TRBJ2-5; D perhaps matches TRBD1 (6 bases). The CDR3 is made up of 13 amino acids. Looked up from germline, CDR1 is ENHRY and CDR2 is SYGVKD. The V gene lost 4 bases and the J gene lost 2 bases, with 8 bases spanning the gap. The chain's CDR3 is CAISGRGQETQYF. The CDR3 DNA follows: TGTGCCATCAGTGGAAGGGGGCAAGAGACCCAGTACTTC.

J is TRBJ2-5 and V is TRBV4-1; weak D call: TRBD2 (6 bases). Germline assignment: CDR1 MGHRA and CDR2 YSYEKL. The CDR3 has 14 residues. Trimming removed 3 bases at V and 5 bases at J, with 13 bases between. This chain's CDR3 is CASSHVGLRETQYF. The CDR3 DNA is TGCGCCAGCAGCCATGTCGGACTAAGGGAGACCCAGTACTTC.

By frequency in the sample, this clone is medium-sized. V usage is TRBV2 and J usage is TRBJ1-2, with D unresolved. The germline V gene encodes CDR1 SNHLY and CDR2 FYNNEI. V gave up 8 bases and J gave up 5 bases, with 9 bases separating them. The CDR3 contains 11 residues. CDR3 sequence: CASPGGYGYTF. The DNA of the CDR3 is TGTGCCAGCCCGGGAGGGTATGGCTACACCTTC.

The rearrangement links TRBV13 to TRBJ1-1; TRBD1 is a possible D gene (6 bases). The CDR3 has 17 amino acids. Germline CDR1 is PRHDT and CDR2 is FYEKMQ (reference sequence). The V and J ends lost 6 bases and 2 bases respectively, with 22 bases between them. As DNA, the CDR3 is TGTGCCAGCAGTCCCGGACTGACCACAGGGTACAACACTGAAGCTTTCTTT. It is translated as CASSPGLTTGYNTEAFF.

This chain links TRBV5-1 with TRBJ1-4, with D uncertain. Germline V lookup: CDR1 SGHRS, CDR2 YFSETQ. V dropped 5 bases and J dropped 4 bases, with 21 bases sitting between them. This CDR3 has 17 amino acids. The DNA of the CDR3 is TGCGCCAGCAGGGGGAAGGGAGGGAATTCTGATAATGAAAAACTGTTTTTT. It is translated as CASRGKGGNSDNEKLFF.

The chain uses TRBV29-1 and TRBJ2-1; 10 nucleotides align to TRBD1. Germline-derived CDR1 and CDR2 are SQVTM and ANQGSEA. With 4 bases clipped from V and 10 bases from J, the junction kept 13 bases outside the gene matches. CDR3 length: 15 amino acids. CDR3 DNA: TGCAGCGTTGTTAAGACAGGGGGCGATCTTAAAGAGCAGTTCTTC. The encoded protein is CSVVKTGGDLKEQFF.

This sequence joins TRBV5-1 and TRBJ1-4; no definite D call. CDR3 size: 15 residues. Germline V CDR1 and CDR2: SGHRS, YFSETQ. V was clipped by 5 bases and J by 5 bases, with 16 bases between them. The DNA for the CDR3 is TGCGCCAGCAGGTCCTCGGTGAGCTCCAATGAAAAACTGTTTTTT. This translates into CASRSSVSSNEKLFF.

This chain links TRBV6-4 with TRBJ2-1; a weak D match, TRBD2 (5 bases). Trimming left V 0 bases short and J 8 bases short, with 8 bases between. Germline V gene sequence: CDR1 MRHNA, CDR2 SNTAGT. This CDR3 has 13 residues. This chain's CDR3 is CASSDSRVHEQFF. The CDR3 DNA is TGTGCCAGCAGTGACTCGAGGGTCCATGAGCAGTTCTTC.

This clone occurred once. CDR3 coding DNA: TGTGCCAGCAGCTTCTTAACCGGGGAGCTGTTTTTT. Amino acid sequence: CASSFLTGELFF. The chain employs TRBV27 and TRBJ2-2; D gene ambiguous. The CDR3 is made up of 12 amino acids. Trimming pared 6 bases from V and 5 bases from J, leaving 7 bases between. Germline V CDR1 and CDR2: MNHEY, SMNVEV (reference sequence).

V and J are TRBV15 and TRBJ2-3; 7 bases line up with TRBD1. CDR3 size: 17 residues. V lost 2 bases to trimming and J lost 6 bases; unmatched junction nucleotides: 14. The V gene's germline CDR1 is LNHNV and CDR2 YYDKDF (reference sequence). CDR3 sequence (DNA): TGTGCCACCAGCAGAAAGACAGTAACTTTGGGACAGGATACGCAGTATTTT. Its translation is CATSRKTVTLGQDTQYF.

The chain uses TRBV5-5 and TRBJ2-5; 7 nucleotides match TRBD1. Per the germline V gene, CDR1 is SGHKS and CDR2 is YYEKEE (reference sequence). The CDR3 runs to 15 residues. Trimming took 4 bases from V and 4 from J; bases not matched to a gene: 10. Here the CDR3 DNA reads TGTGCCAGCAGCATCCGACAGGGCTTTTTAGAGACCCAGTACTTC. Protein sequence: CASSIRQGFLETQYF. The full variable domain, with the rest looked up from reference TRBV5-5 and TRBJ2-5, is DAGVTQSPTHLIKTRGQQVTLRCSPISGHKSVSWYQQVLGQGPQFIFQYYEKEERGRGNFPDRFSARQFPNYSSELNVNALLLGDSALYLCASSIRQGFLETQYFGPGTRLLVL.

CDR3 sequence (DNA): TGTGCCAGCAGCGTAGTAGGAACTAGCAGACATGAGCAGTTCTTC. This codes for CASSVVGTSRHEQFF. This chain uses TRBV9 with TRBJ2-1, with D tentatively TRBD2 (6 bases). Per germline, CDR1 SGDLS and CDR2 YYNGEE. The CDR3 extends over 15 amino acids. The germline V and J ends were trimmed by 0 bases and 8 bases, with 15 bases remaining between them.

V and J are TRBV19 and TRBJ2-5; TRBD2 aligns across 10 bases. V trimming: 1 base; J trimming: 1 base; junction bases outside the gene matches: 3. Germline V CDR1 and CDR2: LNHDA, SQIVND (reference sequence). The CDR3 extends over 16 amino acids. The CDR3 protein is CASSIGGLAVQETQYF. CDR3 nucleotide sequence: TGTGCCAGTAGTATAGGAGGACTAGCGGTCCAAGAGACCCAGTACTTC.

V and J are TRBV19 and TRBJ1-1; D remains unclear. V was pared by 7 bases and J by 1 base, with 10 bases between. The CDR3 covers 13 residues. Germline CDR1 and CDR2: LNHDA and SQIVND (reference sequence). In DNA, the CDR3 is TGTGCCAGTACGGGATGGGGGAACACTGAAGCTTTCTTT. Protein product: CASTGWGNTEAFF. The full variable domain, completed using reference TRBV19 and TRBJ1-1, is DGGITQSPKYLFRKEGQNVTLSCEQNLNHDAMYWYRQDPGQGLRLIYYSQIVNDFQKGDIAEGYSVSREKKESFPLTVTSAQKNPTAFYLCASTGWGNTEAFFGQGTRLTVV.

CDR3 region: CASSPYLGQNYEQYF. CDR3 nucleotides: TGTGCCAGCAGCCCATACCTAGGACAGAACTACGAGCAGTACTTC. This chain uses TRBV7-9 with TRBJ2-7, with D perhaps matching TRBD1 (6 bases). Trimming shortened V by 5 bases and J by 3 bases, and 17 bases separated the two germline ends. This CDR3 is 15 amino acids long. Germline-derived CDR1 and CDR2 are SEHNR and FQNEAQ (reference sequence).

CDR3 sequence reads: CASSPPSGQGAEQYF. The CDR3 DNA follows: TGTGCCAGCAGCCCCCCGTCGGGACAGGGGGCCGAGCAGTACTTC. The V gene is TRBV5-4, the J gene TRBJ2-7; 12 nucleotides agree with TRBD1. Per the germline V gene, CDR1 is SGHNT and CDR2 is YYREEE (reference sequence). CDR3 size: 15 residues. Unmatched junction bases numbered 8, after V lost 4 bases and J lost 6 bases.

This chain links TRBV7-6 with TRBJ2-7, with 8 bases aligning to TRBD2. The CDR3 runs to 17 residues. V gave up 1 base and J gave up 1 base; unmatched junction bases: 9. Looked up from germline, CDR1 is SGHVS and CDR2 is FNYEAQ. The DNA for the CDR3 is TGTGCCAGCAGCTTAGAAAGGGCGGGGGGCCGATCCTACGAGCAGTACTTC. Its protein is CASSLERAGGRSYEQYF.

A note on this clone: The same CDR3 can be traced to other DNA sequences in this sample. The genes are TRBV27 and TRBJ2-1; 10 positions match TRBD2. This CDR3 has 15 amino acids. The germline V gene has CDR1 MNHEY and CDR2 SMNVEV (reference sequence). V dropped 2 bases and J dropped 4; count of bases not matched to a gene: 2. The CDR3 protein is CASSLKAGGYNEQFF. The CDR3 DNA reads TGTGCCAGCAGTTTAAAAGCGGGAGGGTACAATGAGCAGTTCTTC.

J is TRBJ2-7 and V is TRBV27, with a possible D match to TRBD2 (5 bases). Looked up from germline, CDR1 is MNHEY and CDR2 is SMNVEV (reference sequence). The CDR3 length is 14 residues. The V and J ends lost 0 bases and 0 bases respectively, with 6 bases between them. This chain's CDR3 is CASSLSGSSYEQYF. CDR3 in DNA: TGTGCCAGCAGTTTATCAGGGAGCTCCTACGAGCAGTACTTC.

Remarks on this clone: The sample contains more than one DNA sequence encoding this CDR3. V is TRBV19 and J is TRBJ2-5, with unresolved D. The CDR3 consists of 13 residues. Germline assignment: CDR1 LNHDA and CDR2 SQIVND (reference sequence). The V end was cut by 0 bases, the J end by 5 bases, with 7 bases between. CDR3 region: CASSIDGEETQYF. The CDR3 bases are TGTGCCAGTAGTATAGATGGTGAGGAGACCCAGTACTTC.

The rearrangement uses TRBV21-1 and TRBJ2-5; the DNA was not used to check the table's D call, TRBD1. TRBV21-1 is a recognized pseudogene. This CDR3 has 14 residues. The CDR3 is CASRRRTAQETQYF. The CDR3 region has the DNA TGTGCCAGCAGACGTAGGACAGCCCAAGAGACCCAGTACTTC.

The chain couples TRBV7-3 to TRBJ2-1; 12 bases match TRBD1. The CDR3 extends over 15 amino acids. CDR1 and CDR2 (germline): SGHTA, FQGTGA. V shed 4 bases, J shed 7 bases, and the junction held 5 bases outside the gene matches. The CDR3 protein is CASSWGQGAPNEQFF. Written as DNA, the CDR3 is TGTGCCAGCAGCTGGGGACAGGGGGCCCCAAATGAGCAGTTCTTC. The full variable domain, rest sourced from reference TRBV7-3 and TRBJ2-1, is GAGVSQTPSNKVTEKGKYVELRCDPISGHTALYWYRQSLGQGPEFLIYFQGTGAADDSGLPNDRFFAVRPEGSVSTLKIQRTERGDSAVYLCASSWGQGAPNEQFFGPGTRLTVL.

The chain combines TRBV6-1 with TRBJ1-2, with 9 nucleotides matching TRBD1. Germline CDR1 MNHNS, CDR2 SASEGT. V gave up 3 bases and J gave up 8 bases; unmatched junction bases: 4. This CDR3 comprises 13 residues. The DNA of the CDR3 is TGTGCCAGCAGTGATTGGACAGGGGAGGGCTACACCTTC. Protein product: CASSDWTGEGYTF.

V gene TRBV14 combines with J gene TRBJ2-7; the match to TRBD1 covers 7 bases. The CDR3 spans 15 residues. Germline values: CDR1 SGHDN, CDR2 FVKESK. The V gene end was trimmed by 4 bases and the J gene end by 6 bases; junction bases not matched to a gene: 12. CDR3 DNA sequence: TGTGCCAGCAGCCTTACGAACAGGGGTTCCCTCGAGCAGTACTTC. This codes for CASSLTNRGSLEQYF.

The V gene is TRBV11-2, the J gene TRBJ2-2; D perhaps matches TRBD1 (6 bases). V was clipped by 5 bases and J by 7 bases, with 11 bases between them. This CDR3 has 13 amino acids. The germline CDR1 and CDR2 sequences are SGHAT and FQNNGV. The chain's CDR3 is CASSNQGGGELFF. CDR3 DNA: TGTGCCAGCAGCAATCAAGGGGGCGGGGAGCTGTTTTTT.

V and J are TRBV7-7 and TRBJ1-5; no clear D gene. The CDR3 length is 15 residues. Trimming removed 5 bases at V and 4 bases at J, with 15 bases between. Germline V gives CDR1 SSHAT, CDR2 FNYEAQ (reference sequence). This CDR3 is CASSPIGPGNQPQHF. In DNA form, the CDR3 reads TGTGCCAGCAGCCCTATCGGTCCCGGGAATCAGCCCCAGCATTTT.

The CDR3 spells CSPRADTQYF. The CDR3 nucleotides read TGCAGTCCCCGGGCAGATACGCAGTATTTT. This sequence joins TRBV20-1 and TRBJ2-3; D is unresolved. CDR1 is DFQATT and CDR2 is SNEGSKA in the germline V gene (reference sequence). The CDR3 length is 10 residues. V was trimmed by 8 bases and J by 4 bases, leaving 7 bases between them.

CDR3 region: CASSTERSSPLHF. CDR3 in DNA: TGCGCCAGCAGCACGGAGAGGAGTTCACCCCTCCACTTT. This chain connects TRBV5-1 to TRBJ1-6, with D unresolved. Deletions cut 4 bases from V and 9 bases from J, with 11 bases between. Germline V gene sequence: CDR1 SGHRS, CDR2 YFSETQ. CDR3 length equals 13 residues.

Written as DNA, the CDR3 is TGTGCCAGTAGCACGACAGGGGGCACGACTGAAGCTTTCTTT. It is translated as CASSTTGGTTEAFF. The chain combines TRBV19 with TRBJ1-1; 10 nucleotides line up with TRBD1. The CDR3 consists of 14 residues. V lost 6 bases to trimming and J lost 5 bases; unmatched junction nucleotides: 6. CDR1 is LNHDA and CDR2 is SQIVND in the germline V gene (reference sequence).